These T cell receptor beta chains were read from a single sample in a study of blood T cell repertoires in COVID-19. TCRdb's table, derived via immunoSEQ multiplex PCR, lists solely in-frame clones and lacks some. The sample yields 100,000 or so clones, more than 75% seen once. The sequencing sample was made of peripheral blood. Receptors were obtained from a human donor in a cohort sampled during active COVID-19. Both conserved end residues are part of each CDR3. Each record gives: V gene, clone size, J gene, D gene, CDR3 protein, CDR3 DNA. The D gene is left open where the match is weak. For some rows the clone size is stated as once, few or many, or as a class when expanded; others skip it.

TRBV6-6,-,TRBJ2-7,-,CATGGSVYEQYF,TGTGCCACCGGGGGTTCAGTTTACGAGCAGTACTTC
TRBV6-2/TRBV6-3,-,TRBJ2-3,-,CASSYPPALRGDQYF,TGTGCCAGCAGTTACCCGCCCGCCCTTAGGGGCGATCAGTATTTT
TRBV29-1,-,TRBJ2-3,-,CSARQTDTQYF,TGCAGCGCCAGACAGACAGATACGCAGTATTTT
TRBV2,-,TRBJ1-4,-,CASSRMVGEVEKLFF,TGTGCCAGCAGCCGCATGGTGGGGGAGGTTGAAAAACTGTTTTTT
TRBV4-3,-,TRBJ2-2,TRBD2,CASSPRGQREVVDTGELFF,TGCGCCAGCAGCCCCCGGGGACAGCGGGAGGTCGTAGACACCGGGGAGCTGTTTTTT
TRBV11-2,-,TRBJ2-1,-,CASSLAGAYNEQFF,TGTGCCAGCAGCTTAGCGGGGGCCTACAATGAGCAGTTCTTC
TRBV11-2,-,TRBJ1-5,-,CASSLGGGQPQHF,TGTGCCAGCAGCTTAGGGGGGGGCCAGCCCCAGCATTTT
TRBV19,-,TRBJ1-4,-,CASSIWATNEKLFF,TGTGCCAGTAGTATATGGGCGACTAATGAAAAACTGTTTTTT
TRBV6-6,-,TRBJ2-6,TRBD1,CASSHRDRGTLSGANVLTF,TGTGCCAGCAGTCACCGGGACAGGGGAACTCTCTCTGGGGCCAACGTCCTGACTTTC
TRBV7-9,-,TRBJ2-3,-,CASSLGLSNTDTQYF,TGTGCCAGCAGCTTAGGACTATCCAACACGGATACGCAGTATTTT
TRBV3-1/TRBV3-2,-,TRBJ2-5,TRBD2,CASSQEAVLAGLQETQYF,TGTGCCAGCAGCCAAGAGGCCGTACTAGCGGGATTACAAGAGACCCAGTACTTC
TRBV18,once,TRBJ2-1,TRBD1,CASSPADRDYNEQFF,TGTGCCAGCTCACCAGCGGACAGGGATTACAATGAGCAGTTCTTC
TRBV10-3,-,TRBJ1-5,-,CAISEGAYSNQPQHF,TGTGCCATCAGTGAAGGGGCCTATAGCAATCAGCCCCAGCATTTT
TRBV7-8,-,TRBJ2-5,TRBD2,CASSLGLAGGPAETQYF,TGTGCCAGCAGCTTAGGGCTAGCGGGAGGCCCAGCAGAGACCCAGTACTTC
TRBV5-1,few,TRBJ2-7,TRBD2,CASSLGSGSGSYEQYF,TGCGCCAGCAGCTTGGGGAGCGGGAGTGGATCCTACGAGCAGTACTTC
TRBV18,-,TRBJ2-7,-,CASSPDLFASKYEQYF,TGTGCCAGCTCACCAGATCTGTTTGCGTCGAAATACGAGCAGTACTTC
TRBV28,-,TRBJ2-7,-,CATRGRRREQYF,TGTGCCACCCGAGGGAGGAGGCGTGAGCAGTACTTC
TRBV27,-,TRBJ2-7,-,CASGRAYEQYF,TGTGCCAGCGGCAGGGCCTACGAGCAGTACTTC
TRBV19,-,TRBJ1-2,-,CASSPYQGGENYGYTF,TGTGCCAGTAGTCCATATCAGGGTGGAGAAAACTATGGCTACACCTTC
TRBV5-6,-,TRBJ2-3,-,CASSAEPGLASTDTQYF,TGTGCCAGCAGCGCGGAGCCAGGGTTGGCAAGCACAGATACGCAGTATTTT
TRBV18,-,TRBJ1-1,TRBD1,CASSPPTGGAMNTEAFF,TGTGCCAGCTCACCACCCACAGGGGGGGCTATGAACACTGAAGCTTTCTTT
TRBV24-1,-,TRBJ2-5,TRBD1,CATSDSRTGGQETQYF,TGTGCCACCAGTGACTCTAGAACAGGGGGCCAAGAGACCCAGTACTTC